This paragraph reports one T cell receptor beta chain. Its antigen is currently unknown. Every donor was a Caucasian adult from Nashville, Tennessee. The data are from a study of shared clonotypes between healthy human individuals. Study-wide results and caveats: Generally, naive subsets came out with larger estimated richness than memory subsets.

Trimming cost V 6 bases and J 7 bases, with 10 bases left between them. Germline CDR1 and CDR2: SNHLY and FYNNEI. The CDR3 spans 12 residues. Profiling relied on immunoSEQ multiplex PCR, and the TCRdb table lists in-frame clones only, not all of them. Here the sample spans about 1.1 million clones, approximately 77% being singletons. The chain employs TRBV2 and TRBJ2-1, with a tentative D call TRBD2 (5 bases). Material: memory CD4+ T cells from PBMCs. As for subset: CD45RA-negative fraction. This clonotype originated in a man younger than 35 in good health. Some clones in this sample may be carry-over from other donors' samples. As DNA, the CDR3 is TGTGCCAGCAGCGGACTGTCAAATGAGCAGTTCTTC. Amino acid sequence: CASSGLSNEQFF.